These 29 T cell receptor beta chains were sequenced from one sample in a study of human T cells and chemical hapten exposure. One entry per CDR3 protein results from TCRdb running MiXCR on the RACE reads. The repertoire includes around 200,000 distinct CDR3 sequences, more than 25% of them detected once, and approximately 3% sits in the top ten. Documented time point: pre-sensitization, week 0. The treatment is: therapeutic diphenylcyclopropenone sensitization with weekly scalp DPC. Specimen: whole blood, collected in connection with sensitization to the hapten diphenylcyclopropenone (DPC). The receptors were gathered from a woman aged 25 to 45 with alopecia areata. Some clones in this sample may be carry-over from other donors' samples.

The rearrangement links TRBV6-2 or TRBV6-3 to TRBJ2-2; possibly TRBD2 for D (5 bases). Trimming cost V 6 bases and J 7 bases, with 9 bases left between them. Germline values: CDR1 MNHEY, CDR2 SVGEGT. This CDR3 region has 12 residues. The CDR3 reads CASSGVHGELFF. CDR3 DNA sequence: TGTGCCAGCAGCGGGGTACACGGGGAGCTGTTTTTT.

The sample holds a few counts of this clonotype. This sequence joins TRBV28 and TRBJ2-6, with 9 bases that match TRBD1. CDR1 and CDR2 from the germline V gene are MDHEN and SYDVKM. Trimming at V came to 8 bases and at J to 6 bases, leaving 8 bases not matched to a gene. CDR3 length: 15 amino acids. The DNA for the CDR3 is TGTGCCAGCGGGGACAGGGCTCTTGAGGCCAACGTCCTGACTTTC. It specifies CASGDRALEANVLTF.

The sample holds a few counts of this clonotype. The rearrangement links TRBV9 to TRBJ2-3; D is tentatively TRBD1 or TRBD2 (5 bases each). Trimming removed 4 bases at V and 2 bases at J, with 11 bases between. From germline, CDR1 is SGDLS and CDR2 YYNGEE. This CDR3 has 14 amino acids. The DNA of the CDR3 is TGTGCCAGCAGCAAGGGACCGAACACAGATACGCAGTATTTT. As protein: CASSKGPNTDTQYF.

The chain joins TRBV27 to TRBJ1-6, with TRBD1 as a possible D gene (6 bases). Germline CDR1 MNHEY, CDR2 SMNVEV (reference sequence). The V gene lost 5 bases and the J gene lost 9 bases, with 17 bases spanning the gap. This CDR3 is 15 amino acids long. In nucleotides, the CDR3 is TGTGCCAGCAGTCTCACTGCAGGGGCTTCTTCACCCCTCCACTTT. It yields the protein CASSLTAGASSPLHF.

The chain recombines TRBV29-1 with TRBJ2-1; 9 bases agree with TRBD2. V dropped 5 bases and J dropped 10; count of bases not matched to a gene: 9. Germline loops: CDR1 SQVTM, CDR2 ANQGSEA. The CDR3 contains 13 residues. This CDR3 reads CSVWREGRLEQFF. The DNA of the CDR3 is TGCAGCGTTTGGCGGGAGGGCCGGTTGGAGCAGTTCTTC.

The chain uses TRBV5-1 and TRBJ2-7, with D perhaps matching TRBD1 or TRBD2 (5 bases each). This CDR3 region has 14 residues. With 2 bases removed from V and 6 bases from J, the gap between germline ends came to 15 bases. Looked up from germline, CDR1 is SGHRS and CDR2 is YFSETQ. CDR3 sequence reads: CASSLTGAEGEQYF. CDR3 sequence (DNA): TGCGCCAGCAGCTTAACCGGGGCCGAGGGCGAGCAGTACTTC.

The V call is TRBV5-1, the J call TRBJ2-1; no firm D call. CDR1 and CDR2 from the germline V gene are SGHRS and YFSETQ. The V gene lost 4 bases and the J gene lost 8 bases, with 16 bases spanning the gap. The CDR3 contains 14 residues. In DNA, the CDR3 is TGCGCCAGCAGCCCTTTAGGGAACGGTTATGAGCAGTTCTTC. Residues: CASSPLGNGYEQFF.

This clonotype was seen a few times. This rearrangement joins TRBV24-1 to TRBJ2-1; 12 bases are shared with TRBD2. The CDR3 runs to 17 residues. CDR1 and CDR2 (germline): KGHDR, SFDVKD. Unmatched junction bases numbered 1, after V lost 2 bases and J lost 0 bases. The CDR3 spells CATSDSTSGSSYNEQFF. The CDR3 nucleotides read TGTGCCACCAGTGATTCGACTAGCGGGAGCTCCTACAATGAGCAGTTCTTC.

This rearrangement joins TRBV6-7 to TRBJ1-5; a weak D match, TRBD1 (5 bases). TRBV6-7 is an open reading frame whose function is uncertain. Trimming took 6 bases from V and 10 from J, leaving 22 bases between them. The CDR3 sequence is 15 residues long. The CDR3 DNA sequence: TGTGCCAGCAGGACCCGGGACCGCCGAGTCAAACCCCAGCATTTT. It encodes CASRTRDRRVKPQHF.

V is TRBV6-1 and J is TRBJ1-5, with TRBD1 matching over 9 bases. V shed 1 base, J shed 3 bases, and the junction held 10 bases outside the gene matches. The CDR3 runs 18 residues. CDR1 and CDR2 from the germline V gene are MNHNS and SASEGT. The CDR3 region is CASSEVGRDRVINQPQHF. CDR3 coding DNA: TGTGCCAGCAGTGAAGTCGGCCGGGACAGGGTGATCAATCAGCCCCAGCATTTT.

This clonotype was observed a few times. The J gene is TRBJ2-2, the V gene TRBV29-1; 12 nucleotides match TRBD1. V gave up 4 bases and J gave up 6 bases; unmatched junction bases: 9. CDR3 size: 16 residues. Germline CDR1 is SQVTM and CDR2 is ANQGSEA. CDR3 in DNA: TGCAGCGTTGGTGGGACAGGGGGCATGGTGGCCGGGGAGCTGTTTTTT. Translation gives CSVGGTGGMVAGELFF.

This sequence joins TRBV28 and TRBJ1-2; possibly TRBD1 for D (6 bases). V was pared by 5 bases and J by 8 bases, with 12 bases between. Germline loops: CDR1 MDHEN, CDR2 SYDVKM. The CDR3 has 12 amino acids. CDR3 DNA sequence: TGTGCCAGCAGTCGGACAGCCGGAGGCTACACCTTC. It encodes CASSRTAGGYTF.

The chain recombines TRBV28 with TRBJ2-5, with D hard to call. There are 17 residues in the CDR3. Trimming took 4 bases from V and 2 from J, leaving 20 bases between them. Germline V gene sequence: CDR1 MDHEN, CDR2 SYDVKM. The CDR3 region is CASSSPSRSSVQETQYF. In nucleotides, the CDR3 is TGTGCCAGCAGTTCCCCCTCGCGGTCGAGCGTTCAAGAGACCCAGTACTTC.

This rearrangement joins TRBV5-6 to TRBJ2-7; 12 bases fit TRBD2. Trimming took 4 bases from V and 3 from J; bases not matched to a gene: 2. There are 14 residues in the CDR3. Germline V gives CDR1 SGHDT, CDR2 YYEEEE. This CDR3 is CASSGLAGNYEQYF. The CDR3 nucleotides read TGTGCCAGCAGCGGACTAGCGGGAAACTACGAGCAGTACTTC.

The genes are TRBV27 and TRBJ2-7, with 7 bases that match TRBD1. CDR3 length equals 14 residues. Germline CDR1 is MNHEY and CDR2 is SMNVEV (reference sequence). The junction had 8 bases not matched to a gene; V was cut back by 6 bases and J by 3 bases. The CDR3 here is CASSPGPGGYEQYF. CDR3 bases: TGTGCCAGCAGCCCAGGTCCAGGGGGCTACGAGCAGTACTTC.

This chain links TRBV5-1 with TRBJ1-4; D ambiguous. The CDR3 has 15 amino acids. The V gene's germline CDR1 is SGHRS and CDR2 YFSETQ. V lost 4 bases, J lost 5 bases, and 15 bases lay in between. The DNA for the CDR3 is TGCGCCAGCAGCCTTACAGCTAATCCCAATGAAAAACTGTTTTTT. It translates to CASSLTANPNEKLFF.

This clonotype showed up just a few times. The gene calls are TRBV29-1 and TRBJ1-1; D unresolved. There are 13 residues in the CDR3. V was clipped by 4 bases and J by 0 bases, with 9 bases between them. From germline, CDR1 is SQVTM and CDR2 ANQGSEA. The DNA for the CDR3 is TGCAGCGTTGTGACGACTCTGAACACTGAAGCTTTCTTT. It is translated as CSVVTTLNTEAFF.

The V and J genes are TRBV28 and TRBJ2-7; D call uncertain. CDR1 is MDHEN and CDR2 is SYDVKM in the germline V gene. CDR3 length: 12 residues. V was cut by 6 bases and J by 4 bases, with 10 bases left in between. The CDR3 region is CASSSSYYEQYF. CDR3 nucleotides: TGTGCCAGCAGCTCGTCTTATTACGAGCAGTACTTC.

This clonotype occurred many times. The gene calls are TRBV28 and TRBJ1-5, with 8 bases fitting TRBD1. The V and J ends lost 6 bases and 12 bases, in that order; junction bases with no gene match: 10. The CDR3 totals 13 residues. CDR1 and CDR2 (germline): MDHEN, SYDVKM. In nucleotides, the CDR3 is TGTGCCAGCAGGATGGACAGGGCGAGTCTCCAGCATTTT. It encodes CASRMDRASLQHF. Looking up the rest from reference TRBV28 and TRBJ1-5 gives the full variable domain: DVKVTQSSRYLVKRTGEKVFLECVQDMDHENMFWYRQDPGLGLRLIYFSYDVKMKEKGDIPEGYSVSREKKERFSLILESASTNQTSMYLCASRMDRASLQHFGDGTRLSIL.

This clonotype was observed a few times. This rearrangement joins TRBV4-1 to TRBJ2-6; D is unresolved. Germline CDR1 and CDR2: MGHRA and YSYEKL. This CDR3 spans 15 amino acids. With 1 base removed from V and 4 bases from J, the gap between germline ends came to 8 bases. CDR3 region: CASSQVRSGANVLTF. CDR3 sequence (DNA): TGCGCCAGCAGCCAAGTGAGATCCGGGGCCAACGTCCTGACTTTC.

This clonotype was counted a few times. The chain is built from TRBV7-3 and TRBJ2-1, with D maybe TRBD1 (6 bases). CDR3 length: 12 residues. Trimming took off 5 bases at V and 9 bases at J, with 11 bases between the two ends. Germline V gene sequence: CDR1 SGHTA, CDR2 FQGTGA. The CDR3 bases are TGTGCCAGCAGCCAGGGGTGGGGTGAGCAGTTCTTC. Translated: CASSQGWGEQFF.

This clonotype was picked up one time. The rearrangement joins TRBV12-3 or TRBV12-4 to TRBJ1-6, with 8 bases matching TRBD1. The V gene end was trimmed by 7 bases and the J gene end by 8 bases; junction bases not matched to a gene: 7. CDR3 length: 14 residues. The CDR3 is CASTYRDRYSPLHF. CDR3 DNA sequence: TGTGCCAGCACATACAGGGACAGGTATTCACCCCTCCACTTT.

In this sample, this clonotype turned up a few times. The rearrangement links TRBV5-1 to TRBJ2-5, with D uncertain. Between the trimmed V and J ends, which lost 0 bases and 3 bases, there was a span of 9 bases. From germline, CDR1 is SGHRS and CDR2 YFSETQ. CDR3 length: 14 amino acids. Here the CDR3 DNA reads TGCGCCAGCAGCTTGGTCGGCGGAAAAGAGACCCAGTACTTC. The encoded protein is CASSLVGGKETQYF. The full variable domain, with the rest looked up from reference TRBV5-1 and TRBJ2-5, is KAGVTQTPRYLIKTRGQQVTLSCSPISGHRSVSWYQQTPGQGLQFLFEYFSETQRNKGNFPGRFSGRQFSNSRSEMNVSTLELGDSALYLCASSLVGGKETQYFGPGTRLLVL.

The chain uses TRBV28 and TRBJ1-1; no clear D gene. The CDR3 runs 15 residues. Germline V gene data show CDR1 as MDHEN and CDR2 as SYDVKM. The germline V and J ends were trimmed by 10 bases and 2 bases, with 20 bases remaining between them. CDR3 in amino acids: CATDKRGGVNTEAFF. CDR3 DNA sequence: TGTGCCACCGATAAGCGGGGAGGAGTAAACACTGAAGCTTTCTTT.

This clonotype was seen many times. This sequence joins TRBV7-2 and TRBJ2-6, with unresolved D. Per germline, CDR1 SGHTA and CDR2 FQGNSA. The CDR3 spans 16 residues. V lost 5 bases to trimming and J lost 0 bases, with 11 bases between them. The CDR3 bases are TGTGCCAGCAGCCCCCTATTTGCCTCTGGGGCCAACGTCCTGACTTTC. It is translated as CASSPLFASGANVLTF.

In this sample, this clonotype turned up a few times. The gene calls are TRBV5-4 and TRBJ2-5, with 7 bases lining up with TRBD1. The CDR3 covers 15 residues. Germline-derived CDR1 and CDR2 are SGHNT and YYREEE (reference sequence). The J segment lost 2 bases and the V segment lost 1 base, leaving 5 bases of the junction unmatched. The CDR3 spells CASSLYRQGQETQYF. The DNA for the CDR3 is TGTGCCAGCAGCTTGTATAGACAGGGACAAGAGACCCAGTACTTC. The whole variable domain, filled in from reference TRBV5-4 and TRBJ2-5, reads ETGVTQSPTHLIKTRGQQVTLRCSSQSGHNTVSWYQQALGQGPQFIFQYYREEENGRGNFPPRFSGLQFPNYSSELNVNALELDDSALYLCASSLYRQGQETQYFGPGTRLLVL.

This clonotype was picked up a small number of times. The gene calls are TRBV6-2 or TRBV6-3 and TRBJ1-2; no clear D. With 6 bases removed from V and 1 base from J, the gap between germline ends came to 12 bases. Germline V lookup: CDR1 MNHEY, CDR2 SVGEGT. The CDR3 consists of 14 residues. CDR3 in DNA: TGTGCCAGCAGCCGACCGGGCCTTAACTATGGCTACACCTTC. Amino acid sequence: CASSRPGLNYGYTF.

The gene calls are TRBV6-2 or TRBV6-3 and TRBJ2-6; D not certain. The germline V gene has CDR1 MNHEY and CDR2 SVGEGT. V lost 4 bases, J lost 0 bases, and 7 bases lay in between. This CDR3 contains 15 residues. The CDR3, as DNA: TGTGCCAGCAGTTTATCAAGCTCTGGGGCCAACGTCCTGACTTTC. This gives the protein CASSLSSSGANVLTF.

A few counts support this clonotype. CDR3 bases: TGTGCCAGCAGCCAAGGAGGGGCCCAGGATGAGCAGTTCTTC. Amino acids: CASSQGGAQDEQFF. The chain recombines TRBV4-2 with TRBJ2-1; D assignment may be TRBD1 or TRBD2 (5 bases each). The CDR3 consists of 14 residues. Per the germline V gene, CDR1 is LGHNA and CDR2 is YNFKEQ. V gave up 1 base and J gave up 8 bases, with 12 bases separating them.